This TCR beta chain appears in the sequencing data of a study of blood T cell repertoires in COVID-19. Clones were read by immunoSEQ multiplex PCR, and TCRdb kept only the in-frame ones, dropping some. The repertoire holds approximately 250,000 clones, 80% to 90% seen once, with roughly 10% in the top ten. Per the germline V gene, CDR1 is MNHEY and CDR2 is SMNVEV (reference sequence). Trimming removed 4 bases from V and 7 bases from J, with 17 bases in between. CDR3 length: 14 amino acids. This rearrangement joins TRBV27 to TRBJ2-7; tentative D call: TRBD2 (6 bases). This TCR was sampled from a woman aged 70 to 79 with COVID-19, enrolled during active disease. The sequenced sample was peripheral blood. CDR3 protein: CASSSPGLSSEQYF. CDR3 nucleotides: TGTGCCAGCAGTTCCCCGGGACTTTCCAGTGAGCAGTACTTC.